These 30 T cell receptor beta chains were sequenced from one sample in a study of cytomegalovirus exposure and HLA in healthy donors. The primer mix had 60 Vbeta and 13 Jbeta primers. The table came from immunoSEQ multiplex PCR; TCRdb's copy has only in-frame clones and leaves some out. The sample includes 200,000 to 250,000 clones, 76% of them seen just once. Sequencing was done on a sample of PBMCs. The receptors stem from a man between 18 and 29 years old in good health and CMV-seronegative.

The chain couples TRBV5-4 to TRBJ2-1; TRBD1 matches 11 bases. V was pared by 3 bases and J by 9 bases, with 14 bases of the junction left unmatched. Looked up from germline, CDR1 is SGHNT and CDR2 is YYREEE (reference sequence). The CDR3 totals 17 residues. Here the CDR3 reads CASSSRLGGQGGGEQFF. CDR3 in DNA: TGTGCCAGCAGCTCCCGACTGGGGGGACAGGGGGGTGGTGAGCAGTTCTTC.

The V gene is TRBV27, the J gene TRBJ1-2; 12 bases align to TRBD1. The junction had 2 bases not matched to a gene; V was cut back by 5 bases and J by 7 bases. Germline lookup yields CDR1 MNHEY and CDR2 SMNVEV (reference sequence). The CDR3 extends over 13 amino acids. The chain's CDR3 is CASSGDRGLGYTF. The CDR3 DNA reads TGTGCCAGCAGTGGGGACAGGGGGCTTGGCTACACCTTC.

The chain joins TRBV6-5 to TRBJ2-2, with TRBD1 identical over 8 bases. This CDR3 has 14 residues. V lost 7 bases to trimming and J lost 4 bases; unmatched junction nucleotides: 5. Germline CDR1 MNHEY, CDR2 SVGAGI. In DNA, the CDR3 is TGTGCCAGCACGTCCGGGACAGGCACCGGGGAGCTGTTTTTT. Protein sequence: CASTSGTGTGELFF.

The V gene is TRBV5-1, the J gene TRBJ1-2, with D possibly matching TRBD1 (5 bases). The length of the CDR3 is 15 residues. Trimming cost V 1 base and J 2 bases, with 12 bases left between them. Germline CDR1 SGHRS, CDR2 YFSETQ. In DNA, the CDR3 is TGCGCCAGCAGCTTGTTCCCGGACATGAACTATGGCTACACCTTC. Protein: CASSLFPDMNYGYTF.

The sample holds a few counts of this clone. The chain couples TRBV6-5 to TRBJ2-5; D is unresolved. The germline gives CDR1 MNHEY, CDR2 SVGAGI. CDR3 length equals 13 residues. V was clipped by 6 bases and J by 7 bases, with 15 bases between them. The CDR3 reads CASSSRALGTQYF. The CDR3 DNA is TGTGCCAGCAGCTCCCGCGCGCTAGGGACCCAGTACTTC.

CDR3 in DNA: TGTGCCAGCAGTGAACTAGCGGGCTACGAGCAGTACTTC. This codes for CASSELAGYEQYF. The gene calls are TRBV6-1 and TRBJ2-7; 8 nucleotides agree with TRBD2. Unmatched junction bases numbered 0, after V lost 2 bases and J lost 3 bases. From germline, CDR1 is MNHNS and CDR2 SASEGT. The CDR3 sequence is 13 residues long.

The genes are TRBV5-1 and TRBJ2-3, with 7 bases matching TRBD2. Per the germline V gene, CDR1 is SGHRS and CDR2 is YFSETQ. The V gene end was trimmed by 1 base and the J gene end by 2 bases; junction bases not matched to a gene: 4. The length of the CDR3 is 15 residues. CDR3 region: CASSLYGGTTDTQYF. CDR3 in DNA: TGCGCCAGCAGCTTGTACGGGGGGACCACAGATACGCAGTATTTT.

The chain is built from TRBV6-1 and TRBJ1-4; TRBD1 aligns across 9 bases. J gave up 6 bases and V 6 bases, and 8 bases lay outside the gene matches. This CDR3 comprises 15 residues. Looked up from germline, CDR1 is MNHNS and CDR2 is SASEGT. CDR3 in amino acids: CASSPTGGNYEKLFF. DNA of the CDR3: TGTGCCAGCAGCCCTACAGGGGGCAATTATGAAAAACTGTTTTTT.

This rearrangement joins TRBV20-1 to TRBJ1-1; D not certain. Between the trimmed V and J ends, which lost 6 bases and 1 base, there was a span of 6 bases. Germline CDR1 reads DFQATT; CDR2 reads SNEGSKA (reference sequence). This CDR3 is 11 amino acids long. The CDR3 loop is CSAHKNTEAFF. In DNA form, the CDR3 reads TGCAGTGCCCACAAGAACACTGAAGCTTTCTTT.

The rearrangement uses TRBV5-1 and TRBJ2-1, with D possibly being TRBD2 (5 bases). CDR3 length equals 19 residues. V lost 2 bases to trimming and J lost 9 bases, with 30 bases between them. Germline loops: CDR1 SGHRS, CDR2 YFSETQ. CDR3 DNA sequence: TGCGCCAGCAGCTTTTTCATCTCCTCTACTAGGTCCCCTGGCGGTGAGCAGTTCTTC. It translates to CASSFFISSTRSPGGEQFF.

The V and J genes are TRBV28 and TRBJ2-7, with TRBD1 matching over 10 bases. The CDR3 covers 14 residues. CDR1 and CDR2 from the germline V gene are MDHEN and SYDVKM. J was trimmed by 2 bases and V by 6 bases; bases with no gene match: 4. CDR3 sequence reads: CASRPGTGAYEQYF. The CDR3 bases are TGTGCCAGCAGACCCGGGACAGGGGCCTACGAGCAGTACTTC.

V gene TRBV19 combines with J gene TRBJ1-5, with D unclear. Trimming pared 8 bases from V and 0 bases from J, leaving 11 bases between. CDR3 length: 14 residues. Germline V gives CDR1 LNHDA, CDR2 SQIVND (reference sequence). This chain's CDR3 is CASRAGHSNQPQHF. The CDR3 nucleotides are TGTGCCAGTCGTGCGGGTCATAGCAATCAGCCCCAGCATTTT. Full variable domain (missing parts from reference TRBV19 and TRBJ1-5): DGGITQSPKYLFRKEGQNVTLSCEQNLNHDAMYWYRQDPGQGLRLIYYSQIVNDFQKGDIAEGYSVSREKKESFPLTVTSAQKNPTAFYLCASRAGHSNQPQHFGDGTRLSIL.

The chain carries TRBV27 and TRBJ2-7; the D gene is possibly TRBD2 (6 bases). The ends were cut back, 0 bases at V and 3 bases at J, with 12 bases in the middle. The CDR3 totals 15 residues. Germline CDR1 MNHEY, CDR2 SMNVEV (reference sequence). In DNA, the CDR3 is TGTGCCAGCAGTTTATCGCCGGGAGATTACTACGAGCAGTACTTC. Translation: CASSLSPGDYYEQYF.

This clone was detected only once. The chain joins TRBV11-3 to TRBJ2-1; no clear D gene. The germline V gene encodes CDR1 SGHNT and CDR2 YENEEA. Trimming pared 2 bases from V and 0 bases from J, leaving 8 bases between. CDR3 length equals 15 residues. The CDR3 loop reads CASSLTGSSYNEQFF. The DNA of the CDR3 is TGTGCCAGCAGCTTAACCGGTTCCTCCTACAATGAGCAGTTCTTC.

This chain uses TRBV2 with TRBJ1-2; TRBD1 agrees at 8 bases. This CDR3 comprises 13 residues. Losses at the gene ends were 5 bases for V and 3 bases for J; bases not matched to a gene: 2. Germline V gene sequence: CDR1 SNHLY, CDR2 FYNNEI. The CDR3, as DNA: TGTGCCAGCAGTCCAGGGGGCCACTATGGCTACACCTTC. The encoded protein is CASSPGGHYGYTF.

This chain uses TRBV28 with TRBJ2-2, with TRBD2 identical over 10 bases. Germline lookup yields CDR1 MDHEN and CDR2 SYDVKM. J lost 7 bases, V lost 3 bases, and 11 bases had no gene match. The CDR3 spans 17 residues. Here the CDR3 DNA reads TGTGCCAGCAGTTTTCCGATAAGCGGGAGGGCCGGCGGGGAGCTGTTTTTT. Amino acids: CASSFPISGRAGGELFF.

This chain connects TRBV19 to TRBJ2-1, with D possibly TRBD1 on 5 matching bases. CDR1 and CDR2 (germline): LNHDA, SQIVND (reference sequence). Trimming left V 6 bases short and J 10 bases short, with 19 bases between. This CDR3 has 14 residues. CDR3 loop: CASRPTGGFEEQFF. The CDR3 DNA reads as TGTGCCAGTAGACCTACAGGCGGTTTTGAAGAGCAGTTCTTC.

Regarding this clone: Compared with germline, one end of the junction differs, possibly owing to a read error. The chain joins TRBV7-9 to TRBJ1-5; 7 bases are shared with TRBD1. This CDR3 has 14 residues. Germline V lookup: CDR1 SEHNR, CDR2 FQNEAQ (reference sequence). The CDR3 bases are TGTTCCAGCTGGGGACAGACCTACAATCAGCCCCAGCATTTT. Protein sequence: CSSWGQTYNQPQHF.

The J gene is TRBJ2-1, the V gene TRBV5-1; TRBD2 might be the D (5 bases). Trimming pared 4 bases from V and 9 bases from J, leaving 11 bases between. Germline V CDR1 and CDR2: SGHRS, YFSETQ. This CDR3 spans 12 amino acids. CDR3 sequence (DNA): TGCGCCAGCAGCCCCCGGGGAGTTGAGCAGTTCTTC. This codes for CASSPRGVEQFF. Looking up the rest from reference TRBV5-1 and TRBJ2-1 gives the full variable domain: KAGVTQTPRYLIKTRGQQVTLSCSPISGHRSVSWYQQTPGQGLQFLFEYFSETQRNKGNFPGRFSGRQFSNSRSEMNVSTLELGDSALYLCASSPRGVEQFFGPGTRLTVL.

The J gene is TRBJ2-6, the V gene TRBV2; tentatively, D is TRBD1 (5 bases). V lost 6 bases and J 2 bases, leaving 8 bases between the germline ends. The germline V gene has CDR1 SNHLY and CDR2 FYNNEI. The CDR3 covers 14 residues. CDR3 DNA sequence: TGTGCCAGCAGAGGGGCCGCTGGGGCCAACGTCCTGACTTTC. Amino acids: CASRGAAGANVLTF.

The chain links TRBV19 to TRBJ2-2; TRBD1 might be the D (6 bases). V was trimmed by 6 bases and J by 4 bases, leaving 12 bases between them. Germline loops: CDR1 LNHDA, CDR2 SQIVND (reference sequence). The CDR3 is 14 residues long. CDR3 nucleotides: TGTGCCAGTAGCCCTGACAGGAGCACCGGGGAGCTGTTTTTT. The encoded protein is CASSPDRSTGELFF.

This chain connects TRBV6-1 to TRBJ2-7, with TRBD2 matching 9 bases. V trimming: 1 base; J trimming: 3 bases; junction bases outside the gene matches: 1. The germline V gene encodes CDR1 MNHNS and CDR2 SASEGT. CDR3 length equals 14 residues. The CDR3 sequence: CASSEEAGGYEQYF. The CDR3 coding sequence is TGTGCCAGCAGTGAAGAAGCGGGAGGCTACGAGCAGTACTTC.

This chain links TRBV2 with TRBJ1-2, with D possibly matching TRBD1 (6 bases). CDR1 is SNHLY and CDR2 is FYNNEI in the germline V gene. Deletions cut 0 bases from V and 8 bases from J, with 16 bases between. There are 15 residues in the CDR3. CDR3: CASSEALLGGVGYTF. CDR3 sequence (DNA): TGTGCCAGCAGTGAAGCGCTTCTAGGGGGGGTCGGCTACACCTTC.

The chain links TRBV5-1 to TRBJ1-2; possible D gene TRBD1, 5 bases. CDR3 length equals 16 residues. CDR1 is SGHRS, CDR2 YFSETQ, per germline. Trimming shortened V by 0 bases and J by 4 bases, and 16 bases separated the two germline ends. The CDR3 reads CASSLDLGKTVYGYTF. In nucleotides, the CDR3 is TGCGCCAGCAGCTTGGATCTGGGGAAGACAGTCTATGGCTACACCTTC.

The gene calls are TRBV11-2 and TRBJ2-5; D call uncertain. Looked up from germline, CDR1 is SGHAT and CDR2 is FQNNGV. CDR3 length: 12 residues. With 0 bases removed from V and 4 bases from J, the gap between germline ends came to 3 bases. CDR3 loop: CASSLERETQYF. In DNA form, the CDR3 reads TGTGCCAGCAGCTTAGAGCGAGAGACCCAGTACTTC.

The CDR3 DNA follows: TGTGCCAGCAGCGTAGAAAGCGGGAGGGCCCATGAGCAGTTCTTC. It encodes CASSVESGRAHEQFF. V usage is TRBV9 and J usage is TRBJ2-1, with 10 positions matching TRBD2. The ends lost 0 bases at V and 8 bases at J; junction bases unmatched: 5. CDR3 length: 15 amino acids. Germline CDR1 and CDR2: SGDLS and YYNGEE. Variable domain in full (rest from reference TRBV9 and TRBJ2-1): DSGVTQTPKHLITATGQRVTLRCSPRSGDLSVYWYQQSLDQGLQFLIQYYNGEERAKGNILERFSAQQFPDLHSELNLSSLELGDSALYFCASSVESGRAHEQFFGPGTRLTVL.

The rearrangement uses TRBV5-4 and TRBJ2-5; unclear D gene. The germline CDR1 and CDR2 sequences are SGHNT and YYREEE (reference sequence). This CDR3 has 12 residues. V was pared by 4 bases and J by 5 bases, with 9 bases between. In DNA, the CDR3 is TGTGCCAGCAGCCACCTTCGGGAGACCCAGTACTTC. Translated: CASSHLRETQYF.

V gene TRBV2 combines with J gene TRBJ1-4; TRBD1 aligns across 10 bases. This CDR3 is 17 amino acids long. Germline assignment: CDR1 SNHLY and CDR2 FYNNEI. Trimming cost V 5 bases and J 5 bases; bases outside gene matches: 11. The CDR3 loop is CASSYLGTGVANEKLFF. CDR3 coding DNA: TGTGCCAGCAGTTACTTGGGGACAGGGGTGGCCAATGAAAAACTGTTTTTT.

This clone was detected only once. The V gene is TRBV7-6, the J gene TRBJ2-2; D gene unclear. Germline V gene data show CDR1 as SGHVS and CDR2 as FNYEAQ. Trimming shortened V by 4 bases and J by 2 bases, and 5 bases separated the two germline ends. This CDR3 is 13 amino acids long. In nucleotides, the CDR3 is TGTGCCAGCAGCTCCGTAAACACCGGGGAGCTGTTTTTT. Encoded protein: CASSSVNTGELFF.

V is TRBV4-1 and J is TRBJ2-7; D is undetermined. Trimming cost V 1 base and J 0 bases, with 16 bases left between them. The CDR3 runs 17 residues. Germline lookup yields CDR1 MGHRA and CDR2 YSYEKL. CDR3 protein: CASSQGSSGLSSYEQYF. The CDR3 bases are TGCGCCAGCAGCCAAGGGTCATCCGGTCTTAGCTCCTACGAGCAGTACTTC.